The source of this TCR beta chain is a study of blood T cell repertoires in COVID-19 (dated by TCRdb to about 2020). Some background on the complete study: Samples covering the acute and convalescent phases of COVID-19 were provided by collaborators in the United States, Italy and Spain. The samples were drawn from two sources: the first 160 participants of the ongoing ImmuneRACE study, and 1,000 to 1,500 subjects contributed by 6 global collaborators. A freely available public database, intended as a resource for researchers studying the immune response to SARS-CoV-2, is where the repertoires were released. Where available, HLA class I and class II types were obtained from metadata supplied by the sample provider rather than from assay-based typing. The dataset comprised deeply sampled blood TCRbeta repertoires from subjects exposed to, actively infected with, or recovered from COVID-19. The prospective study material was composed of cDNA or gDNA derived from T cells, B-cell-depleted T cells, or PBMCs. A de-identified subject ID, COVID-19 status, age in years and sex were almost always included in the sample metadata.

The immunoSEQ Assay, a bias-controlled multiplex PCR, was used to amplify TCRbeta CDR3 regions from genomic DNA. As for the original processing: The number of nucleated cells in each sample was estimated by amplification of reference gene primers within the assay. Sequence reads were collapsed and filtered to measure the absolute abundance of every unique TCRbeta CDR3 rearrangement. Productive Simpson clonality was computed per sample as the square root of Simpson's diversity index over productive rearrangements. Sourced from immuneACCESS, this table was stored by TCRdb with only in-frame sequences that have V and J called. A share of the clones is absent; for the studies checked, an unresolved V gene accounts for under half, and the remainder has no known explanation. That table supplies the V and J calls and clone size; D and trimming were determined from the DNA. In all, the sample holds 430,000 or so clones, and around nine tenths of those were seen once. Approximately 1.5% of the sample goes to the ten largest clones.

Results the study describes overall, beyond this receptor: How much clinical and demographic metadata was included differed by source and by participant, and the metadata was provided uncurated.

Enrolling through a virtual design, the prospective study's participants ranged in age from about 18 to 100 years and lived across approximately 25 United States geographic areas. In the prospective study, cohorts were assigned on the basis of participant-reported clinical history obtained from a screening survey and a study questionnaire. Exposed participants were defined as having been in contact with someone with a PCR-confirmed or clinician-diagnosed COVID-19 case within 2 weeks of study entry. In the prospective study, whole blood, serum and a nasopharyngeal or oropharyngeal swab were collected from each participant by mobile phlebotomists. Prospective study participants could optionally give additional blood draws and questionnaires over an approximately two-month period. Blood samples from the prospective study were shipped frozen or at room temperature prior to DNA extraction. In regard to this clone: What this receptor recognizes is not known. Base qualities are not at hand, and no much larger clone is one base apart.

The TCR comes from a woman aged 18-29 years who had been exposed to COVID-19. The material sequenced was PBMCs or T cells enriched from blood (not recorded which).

The DNA is TGTGCCAGCAGCTTGAGGGGGACGGGGCAGCCCCAGCATTTT. The resulting protein is CASSLRGTGQPQHF. The sequence is built from TRBV5-6 and TRBJ1-5; TRBD1 is perhaps the D gene, given 6 matching bases. V is pared back by 1 base and J by 7 bases, with 12 bases lying between the germline termini. The CDR3 runs 14 amino acids, cysteine and phenylalanine included. The retained sequence is limited to the CDR3, 42 bases, with the frame set at the first base. According to the germline V gene, CDR1 reads SGHDT and CDR2 reads YYEEEE.